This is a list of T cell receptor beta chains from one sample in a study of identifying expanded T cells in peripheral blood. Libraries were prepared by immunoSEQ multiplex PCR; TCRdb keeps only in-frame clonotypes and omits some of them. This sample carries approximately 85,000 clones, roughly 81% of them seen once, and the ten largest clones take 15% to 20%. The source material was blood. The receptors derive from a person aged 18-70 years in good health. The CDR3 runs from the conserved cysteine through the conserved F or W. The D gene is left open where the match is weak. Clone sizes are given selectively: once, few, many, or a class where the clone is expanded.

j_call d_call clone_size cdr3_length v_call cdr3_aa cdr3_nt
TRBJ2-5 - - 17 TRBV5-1 CASSPGRAGGNQETQYF TGCGCCAGCAGCCCGGGCCGGGCAGGGGGGAATCAAGAGACCCAGTACTTC
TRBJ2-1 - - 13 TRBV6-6 CASSYWGYNEQFF TGTGCCAGCAGTTACTGGGGATACAATGAGCAGTTCTTC
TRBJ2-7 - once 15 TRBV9 CASSVEGHGSYEQYF TGTGCCAGCAGCGTAGAGGGACACGGTTCCTACGAGCAGTACTTC
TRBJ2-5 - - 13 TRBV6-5 CASSLSTGWTQYF TGTGCCAGCAGTTTGAGTACAGGGTGGACCCAGTACTTC
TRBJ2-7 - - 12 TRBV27 CASSPLGFEQYF TGTGCCAGCAGCCCACTAGGGTTCGAGCAGTACTTC
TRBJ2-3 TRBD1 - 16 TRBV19 CASSIRTGASTDTQYF TGTGCCAGTAGTATCCGGACAGGGGCAAGCACAGATACGCAGTATTTT
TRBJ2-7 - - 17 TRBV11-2 CASSLSGAGASFYEQYF TGTGCCAGCAGCTTAAGTGGGGCGGGGGCCTCTTTCTACGAGCAGTACTTC
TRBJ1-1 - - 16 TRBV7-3 CASSPTGGRAYTEAFF TGTGCCAGCAGCCCCACCGGAGGCAGGGCATACACTGAAGCTTTCTTT
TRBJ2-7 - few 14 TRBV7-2 CASSLGRAGYEQYF TGTGCCAGCAGCTTAGGCAGGGCGGGTTACGAGCAGTACTTC
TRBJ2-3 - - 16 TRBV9 CASSPDGGGGTDTQYF TGTGCCAGCAGCCCAGACGGCGGAGGGGGAACAGATACGCAGTATTTT
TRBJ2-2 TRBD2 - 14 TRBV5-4 CASRIAGEAGELFF TGTGCCAGCAGGATAGCGGGAGAAGCCGGGGAGCTGTTTTTT
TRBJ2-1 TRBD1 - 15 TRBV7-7 CASSLDRGENNEQFF TGTGCTAGCAGCTTAGACAGGGGGGAGAACAATGAGCAGTTCTTC
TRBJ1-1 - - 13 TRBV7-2 CASSPAGNRMVFF TGTGCCAGCAGCCCAGCGGGAAATCGGATGGTTTTCTTT
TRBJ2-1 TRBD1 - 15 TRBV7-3 CASSGGQGSYNEQFF TGTGCCAGCAGCGGAGGACAGGGCTCCTACAATGAGCAGTTCTTC
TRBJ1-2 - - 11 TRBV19 CASTGYYGYTF TGTGCCAGTACGGGCTACTATGGCTACACCTTC
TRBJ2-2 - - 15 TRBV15 CATSRDSRETGELFF TGTGCCACCAGCAGAGATAGTAGGGAAACCGGGGAGCTGTTTTTT
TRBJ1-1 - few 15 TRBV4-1 CASSQEGVRATEAFF TGCGCCAGCAGCCAAGAGGGGGTAAGGGCCACTGAAGCTTTCTTT
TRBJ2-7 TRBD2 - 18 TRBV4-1 CASSQGSSTSGRAYEQYF TGCGCCAGCAGCCAAGGGTCCTCTACTAGCGGGAGGGCCTACGAGCAGTACTTC
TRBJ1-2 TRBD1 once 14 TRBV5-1 CASSPGQAAYGYTF TGCGCCAGCAGCCCCGGACAGGCGGCGTATGGCTACACCTTC
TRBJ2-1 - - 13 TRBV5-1 CASSLDIGNEQFF TGCGCCAGCAGCTTGGATATCGGGAATGAGCAGTTCTTC
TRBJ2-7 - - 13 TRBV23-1 CASSRQPSYEQYF TGCGCCAGCAGTCGGCAGCCATCCTACGAGCAGTACTTC
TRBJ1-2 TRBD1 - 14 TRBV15 CATSWDRGPYGYTF TGTGCCACCAGCTGGGACAGGGGGCCGTATGGCTACACCTTC
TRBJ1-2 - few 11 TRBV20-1 CSATSDYGYTF TGCAGTGCGACGAGCGACTATGGCTACACCTTC
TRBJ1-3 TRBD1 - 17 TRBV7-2 CASSTPTGGSSGNTIYF TGTGCCAGCAGCACCCCTACAGGGGGTTCCTCTGGAAACACCATATATTTT
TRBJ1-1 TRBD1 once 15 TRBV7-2 CASSRRQGTDTEAFF TGTGCCAGCAGCAGAAGACAGGGCACCGACACTGAAGCTTTCTTT
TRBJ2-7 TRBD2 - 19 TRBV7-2 CASSSPRTSPSVSSYEQYF TGTGCCAGCAGCTCCCCCCGGACTAGCCCATCGGTGAGCTCCTACGAGCAGTACTTC
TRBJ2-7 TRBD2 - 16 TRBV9 CASSVGLAGGGYEQYF TGTGCCAGCAGCGTAGGGCTAGCGGGAGGGGGCTACGAGCAGTACTTC
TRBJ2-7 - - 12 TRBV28 CASSFGGFEQYF TGTGCCAGCAGTTTTGGAGGGTTCGAGCAGTACTTC
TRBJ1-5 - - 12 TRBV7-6 CASSSPDQPQHF TGTGCCAGCAGCTCACCCGATCAGCCCCAGCATTTT
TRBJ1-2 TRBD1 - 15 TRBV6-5 CASSYRDRPNYGYTF TGTGCCAGCAGTTACCGGGACAGACCTAACTATGGCTACACCTTC
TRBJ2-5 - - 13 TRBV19 CASSIRTEETQYF TGTGCCAGTAGTATCCGGACCGAAGAGACCCAGTACTTC
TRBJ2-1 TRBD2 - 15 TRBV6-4 CASSVGLAGGDEQFF TGTGCCAGCAGCGTGGGACTAGCGGGAGGCGATGAGCAGTTCTTC
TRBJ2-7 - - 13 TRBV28 CASSSGTPYEQYF TGTGCCAGCAGTTCGGGGACACCCTACGAGCAGTACTTC
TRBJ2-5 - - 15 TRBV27 CASSLSRGSQETQYF TGTGCCAGCAGTTTATCCCGGGGTAGCCAAGAGACCCAGTACTTC
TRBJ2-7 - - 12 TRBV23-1 CVGGLGSYEQYF TGCGTAGGGGGGTTGGGCTCCTACGAGCAGTACTTC
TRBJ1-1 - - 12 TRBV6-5 CASSYGVLEAFF TGTGCCAGCAGTTATGGGGTCCTTGAAGCTTTCTTT
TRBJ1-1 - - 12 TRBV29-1 CSVVEGRAEAFF TGCAGCGTTGTTGAGGGGAGGGCTGAAGCTTTCTTT
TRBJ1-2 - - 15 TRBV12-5 CASGFLNDSNYGYTF TGTGCTAGTGGTTTCCTGAATGACAGCAACTATGGCTACACCTTC
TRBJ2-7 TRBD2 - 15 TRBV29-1 CSVGASGRETYEQYF TGCAGCGTTGGGGCTAGCGGGAGGGAAACCTACGAGCAGTACTTC
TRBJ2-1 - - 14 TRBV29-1 CSVMAGSSYNEQFF TGCAGCGTTATGGCGGGAAGCTCCTACAATGAGCAGTTCTTC
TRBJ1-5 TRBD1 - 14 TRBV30 CACTPGQVNQPQHF TGTGCCTGTACTCCGGGACAGGTCAATCAGCCCCAGCATTTT
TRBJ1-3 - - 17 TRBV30 CAWSWVTGDFSGNTIYF TGTGCCTGGAGTTGGGTGACAGGCGATTTCTCTGGAAACACCATATATTTT
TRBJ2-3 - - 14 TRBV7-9 CASSLGGYTGTQYF TGTGCCAGCAGCTTAGGTGGATACACGGGTACGCAGTATTTT
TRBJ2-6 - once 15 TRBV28 CASSLQGWRANVLTF TGTGCCAGCAGCCTACAGGGTTGGAGGGCCAACGTCCTGACTTTC
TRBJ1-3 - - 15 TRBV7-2 CASSLAPQTGNTIYF TGTGCCAGCAGCTTAGCGCCACAGACTGGAAACACCATATATTTT
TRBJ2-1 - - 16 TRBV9 CASSNSAFGTYNEQFF TGTGCCAGCAGCAATTCCGCTTTCGGGACCTACAATGAGCAGTTCTTC
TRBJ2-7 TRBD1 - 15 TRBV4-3 CASSQDSRGQGEQYF TGCGCCAGCAGCCAAGATAGCAGGGGGCAAGGAGAGCAGTACTTC
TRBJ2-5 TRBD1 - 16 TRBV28 CASSPLGQGIQETQYF TGTGCCAGCAGTCCCCTGGGACAGGGGATCCAAGAGACCCAGTACTTC
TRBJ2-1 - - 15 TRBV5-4 CASSLAALAYNEQFF TGTGCCAGCAGCTTGGCCGCACTAGCCTACAATGAGCAGTTCTTC
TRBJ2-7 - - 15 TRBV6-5 CASSSNFGLGNEQYF TGTGCCAGCAGTTCAAATTTTGGGCTAGGGAACGAGCAGTACTTC
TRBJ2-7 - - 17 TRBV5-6 CASSLAVGQFSSYEQYF TGTGCCAGCAGCTTGGCCGTGGGTCAGTTCTCTTCGTACGAGCAGTACTTC
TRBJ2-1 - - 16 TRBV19 CASKPPLQGPSNEQFF TGTGCCAGTAAGCCCCCCCTGCAGGGCCCGAGCAATGAGCAGTTCTTC
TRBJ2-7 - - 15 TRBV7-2 CASSLKKDLSYEQYF TGTGCCAGCAGCTTAAAGAAGGATCTCTCCTACGAGCAGTACTTC
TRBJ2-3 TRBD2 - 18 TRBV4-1 CASSQDGTSGLYTDTQYF TGCGCCAGCAGCCAAGACGGGACTAGCGGGCTCTACACAGATACGCAGTATTTT